Listed below are T cell receptor beta chains from one sample, sequenced in a study of cytomegalovirus exposure and HLA in healthy donors. The protocol was immunoSEQ multiplex PCR, while the TCRdb copy is restricted to in-frame clones and leaves out a portion. This table holds tens of thousands of clones, about 65% found once. The source material was PBMCs. The receptors derive from a woman in her 30s in good health and CMV-seronegative. CDR3s include the opening cysteine and the closing phenylalanine or tryptophan. The D gene is left open where the match is weak. A clone size is listed for some rows: how often the clone was seen (once, few, many), or a class if it is expanded.

J | size | V | D | CDR3 | DNA
TRBJ2-3 | few | TRBV9 | TRBD2 | CASSLGLESDTQYF | TGTGCCAGCAGCCTAGGACTAGAATCAGATACGCAGTATTTT
TRBJ1-2 | - | TRBV27 | - | CASSLWPGSNYGYTF | TGTGCCAGCAGTTTATGGCCAGGGTCCAACTATGGCTACACCTTC
TRBJ1-1 | - | TRBV6-6 | - | CASSSDTENTEAFF | TGTGCCAGCAGTTCTGATACAGAGAACACTGAAGCTTTCTTT
TRBJ1-2 | - | TRBV18 | TRBD1 | CASSPGTVGNYGYTF | TGTGCCAGCTCACCGGGGACAGTGGGTAACTATGGCTACACCTTC
TRBJ2-5 | - | TRBV7-2 | - | CASSFRQGETQYF | TGTGCCTCTTCCTTTAGGCAGGGAGAGACCCAGTACTTC
TRBJ1-2 | - | TRBV5-1 | - | CASSLPTDQVWGYTF | TGCGCCAGCAGCTTGCCGACAGATCAAGTATGGGGCTACACCTTC
TRBJ2-5 | - | TRBV19 | TRBD1 | CASSPFSDRGRETQYF | TGTGCCAGTAGTCCCTTCTCCGACAGGGGGCGAGAGACCCAGTACTTC
TRBJ2-5 | - | TRBV11-2 | TRBD2 | CASSFLLAGSQETQYF | TGTGCCAGCAGCTTTTTACTAGCGGGGAGCCAAGAGACCCAGTACTTC
TRBJ1-6 | - | TRBV6-5 | - | CASSYQGLHSPLHF | TGTGCCAGCAGTTACCAGGGCCTCCATTCACCCCTCCACTTT
TRBJ1-2 | - | TRBV10-3 | TRBD1 | CAISANRDRDRWATYGYTF | TGTGCCATCAGTGCAAACCGGGACAGGGATAGGTGGGCGACCTATGGCTACACCTTC
TRBJ1-4 | - | TRBV15 | TRBD1 | CATSRGTGGYEKLFF | TGTGCCACCAGCAGAGGGACAGGGGGGTATGAAAAACTGTTTTTT
TRBJ2-1 | - | TRBV25-1 | TRBD2 | CASSYSGGPYNEQFF | TGTGCCAGCAGTTATAGCGGGGGTCCATACAATGAGCAGTTCTTC
TRBJ1-1 | - | TRBV10-3 | TRBD1 | CAISESQGAGTEAFF | TGTGCCATCAGTGAGTCCCAGGGGGCAGGCACTGAAGCTTTCTTT
TRBJ1-3 | - | TRBV9 | - | CASSPGGNPGNTIYF | TGTGCCAGCAGCCCGGGAGGGAACCCTGGAAACACCATATATTTT
TRBJ2-5 | - | TRBV19 | - | CASSIGDRWETQYF | TGTGCCAGTAGTATAGGTGACAGGTGGGAGACCCAGTACTTC
TRBJ1-6 | - | TRBV6-1 | - | CASSRVHNSPLHF | TGTGCCAGCAGCAGGGTTCATAATTCACCCCTCCACTTT
TRBJ2-2 | - | TRBV19 | - | CASTLAGSGAGELFF | TGTGCCAGTACCCTGGCAGGGTCTGGAGCCGGGGAGCTGTTTTTT
TRBJ2-7 | - | TRBV9 | TRBD1 | CASSVGIGTAAYEQYF | TGTGCCAGCAGCGTAGGGATCGGGACAGCGGCATACGAGCAGTACTTC
TRBJ1-2 | - | TRBV18 | - | CASSPTQGRWGGYGYTF | TGTGCCAGCTCACCAACCCAGGGACGATGGGGGGGATATGGCTACACCTTC
TRBJ2-7 | few | TRBV5-1 | TRBD1 | CASSLDRGRAEQYF | TGCGCCAGCAGCTTGGACAGGGGACGGGCCGAGCAGTACTTC
TRBJ2-2 | - | TRBV27 | TRBD1 | CASSLSLGTGNTGELFF | TGTGCCAGCAGTTTATCCCTCGGGACAGGGAACACCGGGGAGCTGTTTTTT
TRBJ2-3 | once | TRBV14 | TRBD2 | CASSQEPAGPTDTQYF | TGTGCCAGCAGCCAAGAACCAGCGGGGCCCACAGATACGCAGTATTTT
TRBJ2-3 | - | TRBV5-1 | TRBD1 | CASSKGQGGGTDTQYF | TGCGCCAGCAGCAAGGGACAGGGAGGAGGCACAGATACGCAGTATTTT
TRBJ1-4 | - | TRBV5-1 | TRBD1 | CASRKTGGRNEKLFF | TGCGCCAGCAGGAAAACAGGGGGCAGGAATGAAAAACTGTTTTTT
TRBJ1-1 | - | TRBV6-4 | - | CASSSIGGGLTEAFF | TGTGCCAGCAGTTCAATAGGGGGGGGGCTAACTGAAGCTTTCTTT
TRBJ1-2 | - | TRBV2 | TRBD1 | CASSEGGQGVSGYTF | TGTGCCAGCAGTGAAGGAGGTCAGGGGGTTAGTGGCTACACCTTC
TRBJ1-1 | medium-sized | TRBV9 | - | CASSVVESRTEAFF | TGTGCCAGCAGCGTAGTCGAGTCCCGAACTGAAGCTTTCTTT
TRBJ2-3 | - | TRBV7-8 | TRBD1 | CASSLLPWTGGTDTQYF | TGTGCCAGCAGCTTGCTACCATGGACAGGGGGCACAGATACGCAGTATTTT
TRBJ2-6 | few | TRBV9 | TRBD1 | CASSVGTASSGANVLTF | TGTGCCAGCAGCGTCGGGACAGCTAGCTCTGGGGCCAACGTCCTGACTTTC
TRBJ1-5 | - | TRBV6-1 | - | CASSHGGNVGQPQHF | TGTGCCAGCAGCCACGGGGGAAACGTGGGTCAGCCCCAGCATTTT
TRBJ1-2 | - | TRBV19 | TRBD1 | CASSMGLDRARGYTF | TGTGCCAGTAGTATGGGACTGGACAGGGCTCGAGGCTACACCTTC
TRBJ2-6 | - | TRBV7-2 | - | CASSPYSSSGANVLTF | TGTGCCAGCAGCCCTTACAGTAGCTCTGGGGCCAACGTCCTGACTTTC
TRBJ2-7 | - | TRBV19 | - | CASSIDSTGEQYF | TGTGCCAGTAGTATAGACTCAACAGGGGAGCAGTACTTC
TRBJ2-1 | - | TRBV7-8 | - | CASSFGDSDNEQFF | TGTGCCAGCAGCTTTGGGGACTCGGACAATGAGCAGTTCTTC
TRBJ2-7 | - | TRBV29-1 | - | CSVEQADYEQYF | TGCAGCGTTGAACAGGCAGACTACGAGCAGTACTTC
TRBJ2-7 | - | TRBV5-6 | TRBD2 | CASSPGGSGAPYEQYF | TGTGCCAGCAGTCCTGGGGGTAGCGGGGCTCCCTACGAGCAGTACTTC
TRBJ2-1 | - | TRBV7-7 | TRBD2 | CASSLSPSGGNEQFF | TGTGCCAGCAGCTTATCGCCTAGCGGGGGCAATGAGCAGTTCTTC
TRBJ1-2 | - | TRBV7-3 | - | CASSFRVGYGYTF | TGTGCCAGCAGCTTCAGGGTCGGCTATGGCTACACCTTC
TRBJ1-2 | - | TRBV7-4 | TRBD1 | CASSLFGTGPLGGYTF | TGTGCCAGCAGCTTATTCGGGACAGGGCCGTTAGGAGGCTACACCTTC